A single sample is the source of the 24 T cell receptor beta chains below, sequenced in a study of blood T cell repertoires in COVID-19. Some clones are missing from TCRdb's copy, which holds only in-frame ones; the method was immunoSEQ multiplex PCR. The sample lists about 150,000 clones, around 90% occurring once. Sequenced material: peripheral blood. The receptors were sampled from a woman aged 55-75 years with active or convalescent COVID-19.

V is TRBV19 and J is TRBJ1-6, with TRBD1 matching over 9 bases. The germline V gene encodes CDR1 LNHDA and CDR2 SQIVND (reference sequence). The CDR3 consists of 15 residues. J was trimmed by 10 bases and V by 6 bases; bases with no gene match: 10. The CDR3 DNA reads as TGTGCCAGTAGCATCCAGGGCGGACAGGGGTCACCCCTCCACTTT. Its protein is CASSIQGGQGSPLHF.

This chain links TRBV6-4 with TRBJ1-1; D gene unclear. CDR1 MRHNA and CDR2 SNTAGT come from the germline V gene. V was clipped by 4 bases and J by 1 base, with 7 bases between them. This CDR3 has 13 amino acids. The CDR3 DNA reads TGTGCCAGCAGTGCGGAGGGGAACACTGAAGCTTTCTTT. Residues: CASSAEGNTEAFF.

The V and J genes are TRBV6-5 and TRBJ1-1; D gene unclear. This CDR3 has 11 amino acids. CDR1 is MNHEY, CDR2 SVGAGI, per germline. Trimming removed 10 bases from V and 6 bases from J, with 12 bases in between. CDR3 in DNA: TGTGCCACTGATGACGGAGCTGAAGCTTTCTTT. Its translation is CATDDGAEAFF.

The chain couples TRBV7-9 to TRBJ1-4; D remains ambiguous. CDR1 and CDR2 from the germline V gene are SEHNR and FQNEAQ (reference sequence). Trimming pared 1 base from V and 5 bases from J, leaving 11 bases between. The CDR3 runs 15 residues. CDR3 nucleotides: TGTGCCAGCAGCTTAGGAGGGAGGCAGAATGAAAAACTGTTTTTT. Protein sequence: CASSLGGRQNEKLFF.

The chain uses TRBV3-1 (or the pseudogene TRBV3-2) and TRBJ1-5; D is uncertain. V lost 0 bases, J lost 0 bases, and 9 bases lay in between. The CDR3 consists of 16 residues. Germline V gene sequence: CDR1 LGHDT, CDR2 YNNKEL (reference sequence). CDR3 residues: CASSQDTEYSNQPQHF. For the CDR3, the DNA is TGTGCCAGCAGCCAAGATACGGAGTATAGCAATCAGCCCCAGCATTTT.

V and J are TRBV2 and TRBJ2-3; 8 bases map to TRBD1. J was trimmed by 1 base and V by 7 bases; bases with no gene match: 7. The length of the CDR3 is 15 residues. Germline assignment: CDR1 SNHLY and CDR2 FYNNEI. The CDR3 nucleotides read TGTGCCAGCAACCGGCAGGGGGCTCGCACAGATACGCAGTATTTT. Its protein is CASNRQGARTDTQYF. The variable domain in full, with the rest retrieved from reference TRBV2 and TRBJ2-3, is EPEVTQTPSHQVTQMGQEVILRCVPISNHLYFYWYRQILGQKVEFLVSFYNNEISEKSEIFDDQFSVERPDGSNFTLKIRSTKLEDSAMYFCASNRQGARTDTQYFGPGTRLTVL.

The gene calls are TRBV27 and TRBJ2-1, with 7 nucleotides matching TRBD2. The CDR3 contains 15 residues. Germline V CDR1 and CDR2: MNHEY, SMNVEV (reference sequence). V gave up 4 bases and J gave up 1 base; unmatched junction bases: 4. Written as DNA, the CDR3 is TGTGCCAGCAGTTCAGGACTAGGATCCTACAATGAGCAGTTCTTC. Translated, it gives CASSSGLGSYNEQFF.

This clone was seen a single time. The CDR3 DNA sequence: TGCGCCAGCAGCCTGACAGATCCTAATGAAAAACTGTTTTTT. Translated, it gives CASSLTDPNEKLFF. The rearrangement joins TRBV5-1 to TRBJ1-4; possible D gene TRBD1, 5 bases. Germline V gene data show CDR1 as SGHRS and CDR2 as YFSETQ. The ends were cut back, 4 bases at V and 3 bases at J, with 10 bases in the middle. The length of the CDR3 is 14 residues.

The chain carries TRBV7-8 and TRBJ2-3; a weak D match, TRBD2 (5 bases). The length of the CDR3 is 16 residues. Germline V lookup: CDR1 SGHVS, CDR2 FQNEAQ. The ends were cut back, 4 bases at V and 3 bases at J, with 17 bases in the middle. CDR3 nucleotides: TGTGCCAGCAGCTCCGGACTTTCTGCGGAAACAGATACGCAGTATTTT. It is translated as CASSSGLSAETDTQYF.

CDR3: CASSYSGGVGTGELFF. CDR3 DNA: TGTGCCAGCAGTTACTCTGGGGGCGTGGGGACCGGGGAGCTGTTTTTT. The chain links TRBV6-5 to TRBJ2-2; possibly TRBD1 for D (6 bases). Trimming pared 0 bases from V and 5 bases from J, leaving 13 bases between. Germline V gene data show CDR1 as MNHEY and CDR2 as SVGAGI. This CDR3 region has 16 residues.

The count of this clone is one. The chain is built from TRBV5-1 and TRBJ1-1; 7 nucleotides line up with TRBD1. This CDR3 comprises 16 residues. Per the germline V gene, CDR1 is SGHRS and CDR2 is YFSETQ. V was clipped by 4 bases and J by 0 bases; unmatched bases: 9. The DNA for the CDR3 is TGCGCCAGCAGCCACCAGGGGGGCGCTTTGAACACTGAAGCTTTCTTT. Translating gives CASSHQGGALNTEAFF.

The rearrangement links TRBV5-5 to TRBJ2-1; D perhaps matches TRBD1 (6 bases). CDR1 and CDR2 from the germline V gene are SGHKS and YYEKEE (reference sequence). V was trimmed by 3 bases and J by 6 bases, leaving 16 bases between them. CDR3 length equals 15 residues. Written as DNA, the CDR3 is TGTGCCAGCAGCTGGGGCTGGGGGCAGTTCAATGAGCAGTTCTTC. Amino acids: CASSWGWGQFNEQFF.

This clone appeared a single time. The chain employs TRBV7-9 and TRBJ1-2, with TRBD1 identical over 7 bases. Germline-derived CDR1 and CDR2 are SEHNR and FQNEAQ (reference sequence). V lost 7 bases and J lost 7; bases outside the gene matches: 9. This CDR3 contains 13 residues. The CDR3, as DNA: TGTGCCAGCAACCAAGACAGGGAAGTTGGCTACACCTTC. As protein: CASNQDREVGYTF.

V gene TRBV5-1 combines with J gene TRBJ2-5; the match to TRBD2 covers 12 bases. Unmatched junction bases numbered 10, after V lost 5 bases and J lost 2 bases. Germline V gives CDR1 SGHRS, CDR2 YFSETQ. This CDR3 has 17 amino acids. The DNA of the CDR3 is TGCGCCAGCAGAACCGCCCTAGCGGGGGGGCGACAAGAGACCCAGTACTTC. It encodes CASRTALAGGRQETQYF.

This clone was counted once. The CDR3, as DNA: TGTGCCAGCAGCCAAGAACGGGGGGGCAGTACGCAGTATTTT. Translated: CASSQERGGSTQYF. V is TRBV14 and J is TRBJ2-3; TRBD2 agrees at 8 bases. In germline, CDR1 is SGHDN, CDR2 FVKESK. The CDR3 is made up of 14 amino acids. Trimming cost V 0 bases and J 8 bases; bases outside gene matches: 4.

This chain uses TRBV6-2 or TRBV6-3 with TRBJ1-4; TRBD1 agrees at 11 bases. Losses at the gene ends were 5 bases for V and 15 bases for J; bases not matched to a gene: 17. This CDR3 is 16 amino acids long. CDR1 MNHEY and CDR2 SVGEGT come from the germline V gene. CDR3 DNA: TGTGCCAGCAGTCAGCCCTCCGGGACAGGGGGTGCTCGGTTGTTTTTT. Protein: CASSQPSGTGGARLFF.

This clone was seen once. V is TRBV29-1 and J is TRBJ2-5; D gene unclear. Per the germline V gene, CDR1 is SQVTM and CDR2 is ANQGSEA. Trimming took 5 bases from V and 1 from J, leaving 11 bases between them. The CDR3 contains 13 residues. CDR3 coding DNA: TGCAGCGTTCTCAGGCAAATCCAAGAGACCCAGTACTTC. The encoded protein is CSVLRQIQETQYF.

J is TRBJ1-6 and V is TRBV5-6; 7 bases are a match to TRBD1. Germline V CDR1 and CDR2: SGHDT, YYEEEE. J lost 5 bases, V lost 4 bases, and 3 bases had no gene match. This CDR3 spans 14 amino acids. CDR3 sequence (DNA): TGTGCCAGCAGCAGGGGACAGCATAATTCACCCCTCCACTTT. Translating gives CASSRGQHNSPLHF.

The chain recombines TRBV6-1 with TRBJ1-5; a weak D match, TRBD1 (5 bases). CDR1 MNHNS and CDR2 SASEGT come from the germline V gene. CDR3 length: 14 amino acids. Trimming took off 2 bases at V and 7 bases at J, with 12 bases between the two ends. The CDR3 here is CASSERGSQQPQHF. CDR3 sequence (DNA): TGTGCCAGCAGTGAAAGGGGTAGTCAGCAGCCCCAGCATTTT.

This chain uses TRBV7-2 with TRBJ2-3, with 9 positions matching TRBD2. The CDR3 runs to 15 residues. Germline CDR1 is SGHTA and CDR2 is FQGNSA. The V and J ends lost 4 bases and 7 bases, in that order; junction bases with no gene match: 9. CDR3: CASSSELAGGNTQYF. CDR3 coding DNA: TGTGCCAGCAGCTCAGAACTAGCGGGCGGGAATACGCAGTATTTT.

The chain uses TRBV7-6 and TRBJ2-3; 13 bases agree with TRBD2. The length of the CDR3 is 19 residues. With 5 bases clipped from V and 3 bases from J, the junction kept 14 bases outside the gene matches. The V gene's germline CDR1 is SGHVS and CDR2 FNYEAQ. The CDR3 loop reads CASSRTFTSGGGGTDTQYF. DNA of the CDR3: TGTGCCAGCAGCAGGACCTTCACTAGCGGGGGGGGAGGGACAGATACGCAGTATTTT.

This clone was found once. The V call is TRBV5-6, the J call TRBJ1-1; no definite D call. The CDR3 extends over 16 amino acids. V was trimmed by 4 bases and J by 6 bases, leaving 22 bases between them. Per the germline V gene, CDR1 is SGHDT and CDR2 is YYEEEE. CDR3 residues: CASSLSLFNMDSEAFF. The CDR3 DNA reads TGTGCCAGCAGCCTTAGTCTGTTTAATATGGACTCTGAAGCTTTCTTT.

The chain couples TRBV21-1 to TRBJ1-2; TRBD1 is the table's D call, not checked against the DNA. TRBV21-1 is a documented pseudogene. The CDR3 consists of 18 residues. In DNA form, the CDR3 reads TGTGCCAGCACCGATACAAACGGGCAGGGACAACCTCGGTGTGGCTACACCTTC. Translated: CASTDTNGQGQPRCGYTF.

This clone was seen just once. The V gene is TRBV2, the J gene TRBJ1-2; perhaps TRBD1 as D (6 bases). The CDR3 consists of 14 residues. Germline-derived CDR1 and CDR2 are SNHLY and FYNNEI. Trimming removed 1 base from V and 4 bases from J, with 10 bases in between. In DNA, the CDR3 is TGTGCCAGCAGTGAAGGGGTAGGGGGCTATGGCTACACCTTC. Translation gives CASSEGVGGYGYTF.